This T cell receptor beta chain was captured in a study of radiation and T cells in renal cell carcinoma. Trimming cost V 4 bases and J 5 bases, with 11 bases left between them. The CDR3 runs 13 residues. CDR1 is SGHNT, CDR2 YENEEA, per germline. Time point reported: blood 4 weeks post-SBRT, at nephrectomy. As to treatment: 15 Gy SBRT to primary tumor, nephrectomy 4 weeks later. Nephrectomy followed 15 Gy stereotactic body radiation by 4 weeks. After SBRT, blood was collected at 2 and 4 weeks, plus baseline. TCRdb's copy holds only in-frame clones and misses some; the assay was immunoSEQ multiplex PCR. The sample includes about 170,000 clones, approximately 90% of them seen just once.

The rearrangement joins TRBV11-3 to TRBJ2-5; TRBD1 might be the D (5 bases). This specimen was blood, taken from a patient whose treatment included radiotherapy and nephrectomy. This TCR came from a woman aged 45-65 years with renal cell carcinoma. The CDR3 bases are TGTGCCAGCAGCTCGCAGGGCTGGGAGACCCAGTACTTC. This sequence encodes CASSSQGWETQYF.